Each of the 26 T cell receptor beta chains below was sequenced from the same sample in a study of cytomegalovirus exposure and HLA in healthy donors. A multiplex PCR was run with 60 Vbeta primers and 13 Jbeta primers. The protocol was immunoSEQ multiplex PCR, while the TCRdb copy is restricted to in-frame clones and leaves out a portion. The sample yields around 110,000 clones, roughly four fifths seen once. Sequencing used PBMCs. The source is a man aged 25 to 40 in good health and CMV-seropositive.

The chain carries TRBV30 and TRBJ2-2, with D possibly matching TRBD2 (6 bases). Germline values: CDR1 GTSNPN, CDR2 SVGIG (reference sequence). Trimming took off 4 bases at V and 6 bases at J, with 18 bases between the two ends. The CDR3 length is 15 residues. The CDR3 protein is CAWTPPGLKAGELFF. The DNA of the CDR3 is TGTGCCTGGACCCCCCCGGGACTTAAGGCCGGGGAGCTGTTTTTT.

The rearrangement links TRBV19 to TRBJ1-5; 10 bases match TRBD1. Germline assignment: CDR1 LNHDA and CDR2 SQIVND (reference sequence). The CDR3 is 15 residues long. V was clipped by 8 bases and J by 3 bases; unmatched bases: 7. The CDR3 coding sequence is TGTGCCAGTTCCGGGACAGGGGCCTTCAATCAGCCCCAGCATTTT. Translated: CASSGTGAFNQPQHF. Full variable domain (rest looked up from reference TRBV19 and TRBJ1-5): DGGITQSPKYLFRKEGQNVTLSCEQNLNHDAMYWYRQDPGQGLRLIYYSQIVNDFQKGDIAEGYSVSREKKESFPLTVTSAQKNPTAFYLCASSGTGAFNQPQHFGDGTRLSIL.

This clone was observed a handful of times. This rearrangement joins TRBV4-1 to TRBJ2-5; TRBD1 matches 11 bases. The junction had 12 bases not matched to a gene; V was cut back by 1 base and J by 2 bases. The CDR3 covers 19 residues. Germline-derived CDR1 and CDR2 are MGHRA and YSYEKL. The CDR3, as DNA: TGCGCCAGCAGCCAAGCCGGACAGGGGGCTGATGGACCGCAAGAGACCCAGTACTTC. This gives the protein CASSQAGQGADGPQETQYF.

The chain is built from TRBV15 and TRBJ2-1; D call uncertain. CDR3 length: 11 residues. Trimming took 6 bases from V and 9 from J, leaving 9 bases between them. CDR1 LNHNV and CDR2 YYDKDF come from the germline V gene (reference sequence). The CDR3: CATSRDCEQFF. The CDR3 DNA follows: TGTGCCACCAGTCGTGACTGTGAGCAGTTCTTC.

The gene calls are TRBV7-9 and TRBJ2-7; D perhaps matches TRBD2 (5 bases). Trimming shortened V by 5 bases and J by 10 bases, and 15 bases separated the two germline ends. In germline, CDR1 is SEHNR, CDR2 FQNEAQ (reference sequence). The CDR3 totals 12 residues. The CDR3 is CASSHTLAGQYV. CDR3 bases: TGTGCCAGCAGCCATACGCTAGCTGGTCAGTACGTC.

The CDR3 loop reads CASSLRQAWAKDEQFF. In DNA, the CDR3 is TGTGCCAGCTCATTACGACAGGCGTGGGCTAAGGATGAGCAGTTCTTC. The chain uses TRBV18 and TRBJ2-1, with D possibly TRBD1 on 6 matching bases. V lost 5 bases to trimming and J lost 8 bases, with 22 bases between them. The germline V gene has CDR1 KGHSH and CDR2 LQKENI. The CDR3 runs to 16 residues. The complete variable domain, with remaining parts taken from reference TRBV18 and TRBJ2-1, reads NAGVMQNPRHLVRRRGQEARLRCSPMKGHSHVYWYRQLPEEGLKFMVYLQKENIIDESGMPKERFSAEFPKEGPSILRIQQVVRGDSAAYFCASSLRQAWAKDEQFFGPGTRLTVL.

This sequence joins TRBV6-1 and TRBJ1-2, with 7 bases fitting TRBD1. CDR1 and CDR2 from the germline V gene are MNHNS and SASEGT. The CDR3 runs 13 residues. V shed 5 bases, J shed 4 bases, and the junction held 4 bases outside the gene matches. The CDR3 is CASSQGQFYGYTF. CDR3 in DNA: TGTGCCAGCAGTCAGGGACAGTTCTATGGCTACACCTTC.

The chain carries TRBV6-7 and TRBJ2-7; 8 nucleotides match TRBD1. TRBV6-7 is recorded as an ORF, its role being uncertain. The CDR3 runs 16 residues. Losses at the gene ends were 3 bases for V and 2 bases for J; bases not matched to a gene: 9. The CDR3 reads CASSYPPGQATYEQYV. The CDR3, as DNA: TGTGCCAGCAGTTATCCGCCGGGACAGGCCACCTACGAGCAGTACGTC.

The rearrangement joins TRBV19 to TRBJ1-1; D uncertain. The V gene lost 9 bases and the J gene lost 4 bases, with 21 bases spanning the gap. Germline V lookup: CDR1 LNHDA, CDR2 SQIVND (reference sequence). The CDR3 is made up of 15 amino acids. CDR3 region: CASRLEHKRSTEAFF. Here the CDR3 DNA reads TGTGCCAGCCGACTGGAACACAAACGGAGCACTGAAGCTTTCTTT.

J is TRBJ2-6 and V is TRBV5-1; 8 nucleotides agree with TRBD1. V lost 4 bases and J lost 0; bases outside the gene matches: 9. The CDR3 spans 18 residues. The germline V gene encodes CDR1 SGHRS and CDR2 YFSETQ. The CDR3 DNA sequence: TGCGCCAGCAGCCCACGACAGGGGACACGCTCTGGGGCCAACGTCCTGACTTTC. Translated, it gives CASSPRQGTRSGANVLTF.

The J gene is TRBJ2-1, the V gene TRBV27; TRBD2 agrees at 8 bases. The germline V gene encodes CDR1 MNHEY and CDR2 SMNVEV (reference sequence). CDR3 length: 12 amino acids. V was clipped by 1 base and J by 14 bases; unmatched bases: 4. In nucleotides, the CDR3 is TGTGCCAGCAGTTTATTGCGGGGGGTCGAGTTCTTC. It translates to CASSLLRGVEFF.

The chain is built from TRBV11-2 and TRBJ1-2; D may be TRBD1 (6 bases). CDR1 and CDR2 (germline): SGHAT, FQNNGV. The CDR3 is 15 amino acids. The V end was cut by 4 bases, the J end by 5 bases, with 17 bases between. The CDR3 DNA sequence: TGTGCCAGCAGCTCGGATCAGGGGAAGGGGTATGGCTACACCTTC. Translation gives CASSSDQGKGYGYTF.

The chain joins TRBV6-1 to TRBJ2-3; D possibly corresponds to TRBD2 (6 bases). The CDR3 length is 14 residues. V was pared by 8 bases and J by 3 bases, with 15 bases between. Germline V gives CDR1 MNHNS, CDR2 SASEGT. The CDR3 DNA reads as TGTGCCAGCGGACGTGCGGGGCGGACAGATACGCAGTATTTT. Translating it yields CASGRAGRTDTQYF.

This clone was detected only a few times. CDR3 in amino acids: CASSLGGGARRNQPQHF. DNA of the CDR3: TGTGCCAGCAGCTTAGGGGGAGGGGCTCGGCGCAATCAGCCCCAGCATTTT. The genes are TRBV7-4 and TRBJ1-5; D is possibly TRBD1 (5 bases). This CDR3 has 17 amino acids. Germline CDR1 and CDR2: SGHVT and SQSDAQ. V lost 1 base and J lost 2, with 15 bases in between.

This rearrangement joins TRBV6-1 to TRBJ1-5, with TRBD1 matching over 10 bases. Germline V gene sequence: CDR1 MNHNS, CDR2 SASEGT. This CDR3 contains 16 residues. With V trimmed by 4 bases and J by 6 bases, 9 bases remained unmatched. The CDR3 bases are TGTGCCAGCAGTGGCCGGGACAGGGGACTCCGTCAGCCCCAGCATTTT. It codes for CASSGRDRGLRQPQHF.

This sequence joins TRBV7-3 and TRBJ2-5; 7 bases are a match to TRBD2. The J segment lost 4 bases and the V segment lost 3 bases, leaving 5 bases of the junction unmatched. Per germline, CDR1 SGHTA and CDR2 FQGTGA. The CDR3 runs to 14 residues. CDR3 loop: CASSFNGGSETQYF. The DNA for the CDR3 is TGTGCCAGCAGCTTTAACGGGGGGTCAGAGACCCAGTACTTC.

The rearrangement links TRBV10-1 to TRBJ1-3, with D possibly being TRBD1 (5 bases). Trimming stripped 8 bases from V and 0 bases from J, with 14 bases between. Germline V CDR1 and CDR2: WNHNN, SYGVQD (reference sequence). The CDR3 has 15 residues. The CDR3 DNA reads as TGCGCCAGCGAACCTAGGGGTTACTCTGGAAACACCATATATTTT. Protein: CASEPRGYSGNTIYF.

This chain uses TRBV5-4 with TRBJ1-1, with TRBD1 matching over 10 bases. The germline V gene encodes CDR1 SGHNT and CDR2 YYREEE (reference sequence). The CDR3 totals 13 residues. The V segment lost 4 bases and the J segment 5 bases; nucleotides outside the gene matches: 2. The chain's CDR3 is CASSRGQGTEAFF. In DNA, the CDR3 is TGTGCCAGCAGCCGGGGACAGGGGACTGAAGCTTTCTTT.

The rearrangement links TRBV28 to TRBJ2-5; the match to TRBD2 covers 10 bases. In germline, CDR1 is MDHEN, CDR2 SYDVKM. Losses at the gene ends were 5 bases for V and 3 bases for J; bases not matched to a gene: 6. This CDR3 region has 15 residues. The CDR3 sequence: CASSPIGTSEETQYF. In DNA form, the CDR3 reads TGTGCCAGCAGTCCCATCGGGACTAGCGAAGAGACCCAGTACTTC.

This clone showed up just once. The chain joins TRBV5-1 to TRBJ2-6; no clear D gene. The germline V and J ends were trimmed by 0 bases and 0 bases, with 7 bases remaining between them. The length of the CDR3 is 16 residues. Looked up from germline, CDR1 is SGHRS and CDR2 is YFSETQ. CDR3 DNA: TGCGCCAGCAGCTTGGTTGGCGGCTCTGGGGCCAACGTCCTGACTTTC. Its protein product is CASSLVGGSGANVLTF.

The CDR3 DNA follows: TGTGCCAGTAGTCAACAGGTAAACACTGAAGCTTTCTTT. It encodes CASSQQVNTEAFF. This chain connects TRBV19 to TRBJ1-1, with D possibly TRBD1 on 5 matching bases. Trimming shortened V by 5 bases and J by 2 bases, and 9 bases separated the two germline ends. CDR1 and CDR2 from the germline V gene are LNHDA and SQIVND (reference sequence). The CDR3 runs 13 residues.

The chain combines TRBV27 with TRBJ2-1, with 8 positions matching TRBD2. Germline CDR1 is MNHEY and CDR2 is SMNVEV (reference sequence). V lost 5 bases, J lost 7 bases, and 16 bases stayed unmatched. This CDR3 has 17 amino acids. For the CDR3, the DNA is TGTGCCAGCAGTATGTTTCTAGGCGGGAGGTTCGGTAATGAGCAGTTCTTC. Its translation is CASSMFLGGRFGNEQFF.

This chain joins TRBV6-1 and TRBJ2-2, with D perhaps matching TRBD2 (6 bases). Germline assignment: CDR1 MNHNS and CDR2 SASEGT. V lost 6 bases and J 3 bases, leaving 8 bases between the germline ends. This CDR3 comprises 13 residues. The CDR3 DNA is TGTGCCAGCAGGGGGGGTTACACCGGGGAGCTGTTTTTT. Translating it yields CASRGGYTGELFF.

The V call is TRBV19, the J call TRBJ1-1, with D perhaps matching TRBD1 (6 bases). CDR3 length: 14 residues. The germline CDR1 and CDR2 sequences are LNHDA and SQIVND (reference sequence). V dropped 3 bases and J dropped 6 bases, with 14 bases sitting between them. CDR3 protein: CASSIWVGGAEAFF. The CDR3, as DNA: TGTGCCAGTAGTATTTGGGTTGGGGGCGCTGAAGCTTTCTTT.

This chain joins TRBV19 and TRBJ1-6; perhaps TRBD1 as D (5 bases). V was pared by 5 bases and J by 7 bases, with 12 bases between. Germline V gene sequence: CDR1 LNHDA, CDR2 SQIVND (reference sequence). The CDR3 spans 14 residues. CDR3 in DNA: TGTGCCAGTAGTGTCGGGGGGAGGAATTCACCCCTCCACTTT. It yields the protein CASSVGGRNSPLHF.

This chain connects TRBV15 to TRBJ2-7; maybe TRBD1 (6 bases). The CDR3 totals 13 residues. CDR1 is LNHNV, CDR2 YYDKDF, per germline (reference sequence). Trimming pared 6 bases from V and 0 bases from J, leaving 9 bases between. Here the CDR3 DNA reads TGTGCCACCAGGAGGGGGAGCTCCTACGAGCAGTACTTC. Its protein product is CATRRGSSYEQYF. Using reference TRBV15 and TRBJ2-7 for the parts outside the CDR3, the full variable domain is DAMVIQNPRYQVTQFGKPVTLSCSQTLNHNVMYWYQQKSSQAPKLLFHYYDKDFNNEADTPDNFQSRRPNTSFCFLDIRSPGLGDTAMYLCATRRGSSYEQYFGPGTRLTVT.